Listed here is a single T cell receptor beta chain. The antigen is not known. The data are from a study of shared clonotypes between healthy human individuals. Findings of the study overall: Some clonotypes were shared by all four sorted-subset donors, while others were not shared. The non-shared ones had lower generation probabilities than the shared ones. What naive subsets generally showed was a larger estimated richness than memory subsets showed.

Genomic DNA belonging to each subset was distributed in equal measure over several immunoSEQ plates. The data were produced by immunoSEQ multiplex PCR, yet TCRdb's version contains in-frame clones alone and is incomplete. The table lists roughly 2.2 million clones, 85% to 95% of them singletons. Only Caucasian adults living in Nashville, Tennessee served as donors. Material: naive CD4+ T cells from PBMCs. The subset: CD45RA+ positively selected. The source is a man between 18 and 29 years old in good health. Some clones in this sample may be carry-over from other donors' samples.

The CDR3 loop is CASSLSSGSYNEQFF. CDR3 coding DNA: TGTGCCAGCAGCTTAAGCTCCGGCAGCTACAATGAGCAGTTCTTC. The chain uses TRBV7-6 and TRBJ2-1; no definite D call. CDR1 and CDR2 (germline): SGHVS, FNYEAQ. There are 15 residues in the CDR3. The germline V and J ends were trimmed by 2 bases and 3 bases, with 11 bases remaining between them. The full variable domain, its missing parts supplied by reference TRBV7-6 and TRBJ2-1, is GAGVSQSPRYKVTKRGQDVALRCDPISGHVSLYWYRQALGQGPEFLTYFNYEAQQDKSGLPNDRFSAERPEGSISTLTIQRTEQRDSAMYRCASSLSSGSYNEQFFGPGTRLTVL.